This T cell receptor (beta chain) was sequenced during a study of blood T cell repertoires in COVID-19. Study information: Material from acute and convalescent COVID-19 was sourced from the United States, Italy and Spain. T cells, B-cell-depleted T cells, or PBMCs supplied cDNA or gDNA.

The CDR3 loop spans 13 amino acids. CDR1 LGHDT and CDR2 YNNKEL come from the germline V gene (reference sequence). The V and J ends lost 1 base and 9 bases respectively, with 10 bases between them. Source study methods: For nucleated cells, counts were estimated from reference gene primer amplification. Libraries were prepared by immunoSEQ multiplex PCR; TCRdb keeps only in-frame clonotypes and omits some of them. V, J and clone size derive from that table, while D and trimming were established from the DNA sequence. The sample has 140,000 to 150,000 clones, about 87% seen once. In its sample, this clone was seen a few times.

J is TRBJ1-5 and V is TRBV3-1 (or the pseudogene TRBV3-2), with no clear D. Sequenced input: peripheral blood. This TCR was sampled from a woman between 50 and 59 years old with acute or convalescent COVID-19. The CDR3, as DNA: TGTGCCAGCAGCCAAGTCCCGGGAGGGCCCCAGCATTTT. It codes for CASSQVPGGPQHF.